This TCR beta chain was recovered during a study of cytomegalovirus exposure and HLA in healthy donors. Overall study context: Findings of an earlier analysis included about 120 million unique TCR beta sequences from roughly 190 million T cells. Study-wide points: Per a later analysis, roughly 17,000 TCR beta sequences showed association with HLA alleles at 0.05 false discovery rate. Equally common other TCR beta chains were less clonally expanded than HLA-associated ones, a later analysis found.

Vbeta (60) and Jbeta (13) primers were used in the PCR. Method: immunoSEQ multiplex PCR; TCRdb's copy keeps in-frame clones and lacks some. The table includes 90,000 to 120,000 clones, about 81% detected once. The germline V gene has CDR1 SNHLY and CDR2 FYNNEI. The V segment lost 11 bases and the J segment 5 bases; nucleotides outside the gene matches: 11. The CDR3 length is 14 residues. Notes on this clone: What it binds is not known.

This chain links TRBV2 with TRBJ2-3, with TRBD2 identical over 9 bases. Sequencing used PBMCs. This TCR derives from a man younger than 45 in good health and CMV-seropositive. CDR3 nucleotides: TGTGCCGGAACCGGGACTAGCCCCCGAGATACGCAGTATTTT. This gives the protein CAGTGTSPRDTQYF.